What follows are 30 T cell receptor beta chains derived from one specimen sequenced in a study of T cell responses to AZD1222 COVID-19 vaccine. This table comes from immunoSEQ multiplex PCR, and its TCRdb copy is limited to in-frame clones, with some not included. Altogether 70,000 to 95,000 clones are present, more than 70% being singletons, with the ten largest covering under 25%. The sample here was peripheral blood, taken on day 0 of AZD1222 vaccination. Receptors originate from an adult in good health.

In DNA, the CDR3 is TGTGCCAGCAGCCGGGACAGGGAGAACACTGAAGCTTTCTTT. Its translation is CASSRDRENTEAFF. This rearrangement joins TRBV27 to TRBJ1-1; 9 bases fit TRBD1. Germline-derived CDR1 and CDR2 are MNHEY and SMNVEV (reference sequence). The ends lost 6 bases at V and 1 base at J; junction bases unmatched: 3. The CDR3 spans 14 residues.

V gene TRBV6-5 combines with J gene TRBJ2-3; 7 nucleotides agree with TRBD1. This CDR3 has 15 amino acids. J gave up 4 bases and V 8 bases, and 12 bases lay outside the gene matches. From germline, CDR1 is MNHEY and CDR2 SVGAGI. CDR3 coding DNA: TGTGCCAGCGCCAAGGGGGACAGATCCTCAGATACGCAGTATTTT. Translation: CASAKGDRSSDTQYF.

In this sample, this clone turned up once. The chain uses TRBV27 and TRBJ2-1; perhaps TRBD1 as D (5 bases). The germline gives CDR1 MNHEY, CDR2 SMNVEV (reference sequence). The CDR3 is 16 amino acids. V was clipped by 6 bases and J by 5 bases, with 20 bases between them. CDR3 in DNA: TGTGCCAGCAGCCGGCGACAGAGTGGTGTAGACAATGAGCAGTTCTTC. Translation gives CASSRRQSGVDNEQFF.

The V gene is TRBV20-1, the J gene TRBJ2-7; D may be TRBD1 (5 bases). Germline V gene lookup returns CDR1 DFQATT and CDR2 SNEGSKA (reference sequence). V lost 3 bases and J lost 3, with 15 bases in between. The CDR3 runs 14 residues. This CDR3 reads CSASGSQGFYEQYF. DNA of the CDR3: TGCAGTGCTAGTGGTTCTCAGGGATTCTACGAGCAGTACTTC.

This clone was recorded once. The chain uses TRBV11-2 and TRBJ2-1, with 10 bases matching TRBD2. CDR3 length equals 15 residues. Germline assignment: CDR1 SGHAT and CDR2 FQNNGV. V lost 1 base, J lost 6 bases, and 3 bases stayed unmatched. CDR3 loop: CASSLVSGRSNEQFF. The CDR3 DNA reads TGTGCCAGCAGCTTAGTTAGCGGGAGGTCCAATGAGCAGTTCTTC.

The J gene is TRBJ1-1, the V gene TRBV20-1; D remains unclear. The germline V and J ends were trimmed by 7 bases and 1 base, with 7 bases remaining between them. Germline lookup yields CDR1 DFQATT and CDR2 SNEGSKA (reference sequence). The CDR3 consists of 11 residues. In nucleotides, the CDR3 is TGCAGTGAAGAAGGGAACACTGAAGCTTTCTTT. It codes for CSEEGNTEAFF.

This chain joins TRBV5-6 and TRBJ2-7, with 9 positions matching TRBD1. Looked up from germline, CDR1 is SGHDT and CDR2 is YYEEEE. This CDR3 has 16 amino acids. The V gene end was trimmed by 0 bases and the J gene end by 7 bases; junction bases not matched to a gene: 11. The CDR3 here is CASSLAPGQGLGEQYF. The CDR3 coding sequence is TGTGCCAGCAGCTTGGCCCCTGGACAGGGGTTAGGTGAGCAGTACTTC.

CDR3 in DNA: TGCGCCAGCAGCCAAGAAGGGCACAATTCACCCCTCCACTTT. Its translation is CASSQEGHNSPLHF. V is TRBV4-1 and J is TRBJ1-6; D call uncertain. Trimming took off 0 bases at V and 7 bases at J, with 7 bases between the two ends. Germline-derived CDR1 and CDR2 are MGHRA and YSYEKL. This CDR3 contains 14 residues.

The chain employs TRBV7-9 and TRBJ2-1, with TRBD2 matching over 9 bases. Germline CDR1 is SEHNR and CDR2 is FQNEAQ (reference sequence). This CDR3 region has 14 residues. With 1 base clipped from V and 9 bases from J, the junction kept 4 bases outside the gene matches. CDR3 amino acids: CASSLVAGEGEQFF. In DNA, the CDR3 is TGTGCCAGCAGCTTAGTAGCGGGGGAAGGTGAGCAGTTCTTC.

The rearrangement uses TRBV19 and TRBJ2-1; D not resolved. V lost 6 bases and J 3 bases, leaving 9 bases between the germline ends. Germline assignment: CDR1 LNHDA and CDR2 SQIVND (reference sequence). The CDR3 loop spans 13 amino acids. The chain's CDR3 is CASSKTLYNEQFF. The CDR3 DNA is TGTGCCAGTAGCAAGACACTCTACAATGAGCAGTTCTTC. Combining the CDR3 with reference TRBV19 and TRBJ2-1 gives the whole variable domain DGGITQSPKYLFRKEGQNVTLSCEQNLNHDAMYWYRQDPGQGLRLIYYSQIVNDFQKGDIAEGYSVSREKKESFPLTVTSAQKNPTAFYLCASSKTLYNEQFFGPGTRLTVL.

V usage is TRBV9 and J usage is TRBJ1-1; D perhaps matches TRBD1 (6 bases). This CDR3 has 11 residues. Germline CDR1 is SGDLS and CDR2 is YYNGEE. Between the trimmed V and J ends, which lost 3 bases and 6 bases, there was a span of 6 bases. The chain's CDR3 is CASSEGAEAFF. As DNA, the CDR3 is TGTGCCAGCAGCGAGGGGGCTGAAGCTTTCTTT. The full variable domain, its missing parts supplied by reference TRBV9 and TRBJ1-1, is DSGVTQTPKHLITATGQRVTLRCSPRSGDLSVYWYQQSLDQGLQFLIQYYNGEERAKGNILERFSAQQFPDLHSELNLSSLELGDSALYFCASSEGAEAFFGQGTRLTVV.

The CDR3 region has the DNA TGTGCCTGGACTCATGGGGGGACAGGGATTTCACCCCTCCACTTT. This codes for CAWTHGGTGISPLHF. The chain couples TRBV30 to TRBJ1-6, with 9 bases identical to TRBD1. Germline assignment: CDR1 GTSNPN and CDR2 SVGIG (reference sequence). V trimming: 4 bases; J trimming: 9 bases; junction bases outside the gene matches: 10. The CDR3 has 15 residues.

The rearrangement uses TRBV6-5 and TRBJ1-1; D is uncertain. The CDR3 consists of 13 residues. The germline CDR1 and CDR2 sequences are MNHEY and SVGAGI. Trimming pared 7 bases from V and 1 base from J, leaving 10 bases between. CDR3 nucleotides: TGTGCCAGCACCGAGCAGAGGAACACTGAAGCTTTCTTT. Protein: CASTEQRNTEAFF.

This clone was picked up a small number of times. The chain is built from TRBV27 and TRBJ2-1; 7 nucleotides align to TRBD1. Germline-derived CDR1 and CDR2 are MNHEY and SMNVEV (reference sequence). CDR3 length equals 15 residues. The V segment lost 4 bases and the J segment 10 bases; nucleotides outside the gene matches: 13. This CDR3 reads CASSSDREMASEQFF. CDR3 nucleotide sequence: TGTGCCAGCAGTTCAGACAGGGAAATGGCAAGCGAGCAGTTCTTC.

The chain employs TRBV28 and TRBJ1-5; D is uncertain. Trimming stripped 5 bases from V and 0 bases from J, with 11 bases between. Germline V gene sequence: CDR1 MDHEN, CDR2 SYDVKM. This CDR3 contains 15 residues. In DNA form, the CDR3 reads TGTGCCAGCAGTGTGACGGACTATAGCAATCAGCCCCAGCATTTT. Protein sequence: CASSVTDYSNQPQHF.

The CDR3 nucleotides read TGTGCCAGCAGTTTAAAGATGGATCAGGGGGCGAGGTACTTC. Translating it yields CASSLKMDQGARYF. The chain is built from TRBV27 and TRBJ2-7; 8 nucleotides align to TRBD1. Germline assignment: CDR1 MNHEY and CDR2 SMNVEV (reference sequence). V lost 2 bases, J lost 12 bases, and 12 bases stayed unmatched. The CDR3 is made up of 14 amino acids.

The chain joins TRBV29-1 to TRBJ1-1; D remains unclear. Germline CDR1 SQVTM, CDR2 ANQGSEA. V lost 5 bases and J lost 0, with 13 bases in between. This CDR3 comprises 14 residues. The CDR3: CSVSIGSVNTEAFF. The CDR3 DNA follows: TGCAGCGTTAGTATCGGCAGCGTGAACACTGAAGCTTTCTTT. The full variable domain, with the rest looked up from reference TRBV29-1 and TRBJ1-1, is SAVISQKPSRDICQRGTSLTIQCQVDSQVTMMFWYRQQPGQSLTLIATANQGSEATYESGFVIDKFPISRPNLTFSTLTVSNMSPEDSSIYLCSVSIGSVNTEAFFGQGTRLTVV.

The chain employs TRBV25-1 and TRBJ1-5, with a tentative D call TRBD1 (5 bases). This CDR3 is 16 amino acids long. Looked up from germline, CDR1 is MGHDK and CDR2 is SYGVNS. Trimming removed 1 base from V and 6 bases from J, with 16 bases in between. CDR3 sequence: CASSEFIGQGGQPQHF. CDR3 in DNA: TGTGCCAGCAGTGAATTTATAGGGCAGGGAGGTCAGCCCCAGCATTTT.

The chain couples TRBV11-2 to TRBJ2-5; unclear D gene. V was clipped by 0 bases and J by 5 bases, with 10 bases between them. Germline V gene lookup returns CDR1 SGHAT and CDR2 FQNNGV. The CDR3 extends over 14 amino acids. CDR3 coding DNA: TGTGCCAGCAGCTTAGATTTTGGTCGTGAGACCCAGTACTTC. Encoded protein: CASSLDFGRETQYF.

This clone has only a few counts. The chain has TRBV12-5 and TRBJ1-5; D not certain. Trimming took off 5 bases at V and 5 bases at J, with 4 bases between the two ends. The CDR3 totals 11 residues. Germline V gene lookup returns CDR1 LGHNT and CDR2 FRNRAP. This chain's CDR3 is CASGLDQPQHF. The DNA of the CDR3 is TGTGCTAGTGGTCTAGATCAGCCCCAGCATTTT.

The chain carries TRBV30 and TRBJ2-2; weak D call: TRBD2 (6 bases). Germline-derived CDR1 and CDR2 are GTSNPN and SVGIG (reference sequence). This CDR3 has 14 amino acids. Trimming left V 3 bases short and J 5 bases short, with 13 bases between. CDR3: CAWSGSSRTGELFF. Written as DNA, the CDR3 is TGTGCCTGGAGCGGGAGTTCGAGAACCGGGGAGCTGTTTTTT. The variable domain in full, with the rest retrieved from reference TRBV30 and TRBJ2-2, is SQTIHQWPATLVQPVGSPLSLECTVEGTSNPNLYWYRQAAGRGLQLLFYSVGIGQISSEVPQNLSASRPQDRQFILSSKKLLLSDSGFYLCAWSGSSRTGELFFGEGSRLTVL.

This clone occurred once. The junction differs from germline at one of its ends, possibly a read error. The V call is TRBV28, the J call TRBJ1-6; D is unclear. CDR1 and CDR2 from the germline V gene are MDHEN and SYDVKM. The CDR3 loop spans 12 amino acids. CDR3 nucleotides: TGTGCCAGCAGTTTAGGCCCGAGGGTTCGGTACTTT. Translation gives CASSLGPRVRYF.

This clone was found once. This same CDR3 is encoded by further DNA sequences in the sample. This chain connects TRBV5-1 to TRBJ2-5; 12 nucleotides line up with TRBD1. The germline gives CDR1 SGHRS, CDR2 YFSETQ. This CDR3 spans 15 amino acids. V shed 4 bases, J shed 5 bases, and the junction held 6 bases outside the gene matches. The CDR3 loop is CASSTGQGAGETQYF. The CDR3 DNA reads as TGCGCCAGCAGCACGGGACAGGGGGCTGGGGAGACCCAGTACTTC.

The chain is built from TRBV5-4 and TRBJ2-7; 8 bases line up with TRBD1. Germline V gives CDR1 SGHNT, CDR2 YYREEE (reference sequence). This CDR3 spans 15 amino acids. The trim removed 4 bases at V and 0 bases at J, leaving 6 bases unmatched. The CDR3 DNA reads TGTGCCAGCAGCAAGGACAGGGTGAGCTCCTACGAGCAGTACTTC. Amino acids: CASSKDRVSSYEQYF.

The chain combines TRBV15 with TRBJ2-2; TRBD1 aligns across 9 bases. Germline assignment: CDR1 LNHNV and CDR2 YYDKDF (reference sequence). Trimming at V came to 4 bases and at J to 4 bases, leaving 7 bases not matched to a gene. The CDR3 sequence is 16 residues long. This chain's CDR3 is CATSTGQGTGTGELFF. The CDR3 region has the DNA TGTGCCACCAGCACCGGACAGGGGACGGGCACCGGGGAGCTGTTTTTT.

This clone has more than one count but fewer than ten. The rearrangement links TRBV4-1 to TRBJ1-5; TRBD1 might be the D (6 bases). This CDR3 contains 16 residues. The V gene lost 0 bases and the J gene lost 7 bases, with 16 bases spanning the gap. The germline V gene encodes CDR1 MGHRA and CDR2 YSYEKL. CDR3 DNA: TGCGCCAGCAGCCAAGATGGGACACCGGGCGGGCAGCCCCAGCATTTT. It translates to CASSQDGTPGGQPQHF.

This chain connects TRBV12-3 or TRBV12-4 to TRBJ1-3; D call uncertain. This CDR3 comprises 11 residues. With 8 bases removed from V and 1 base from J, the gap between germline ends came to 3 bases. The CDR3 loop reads CASSSGNTIYF. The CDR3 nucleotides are TGTGCCAGCTCGTCTGGAAACACCATATATTTT.

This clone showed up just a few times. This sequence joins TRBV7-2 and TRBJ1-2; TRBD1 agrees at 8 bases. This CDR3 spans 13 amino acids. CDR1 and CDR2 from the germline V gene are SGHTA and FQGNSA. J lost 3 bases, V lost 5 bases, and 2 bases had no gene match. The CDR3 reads CASSQQGDYGYTF. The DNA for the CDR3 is TGTGCCAGCAGCCAACAGGGGGACTATGGCTACACCTTC.

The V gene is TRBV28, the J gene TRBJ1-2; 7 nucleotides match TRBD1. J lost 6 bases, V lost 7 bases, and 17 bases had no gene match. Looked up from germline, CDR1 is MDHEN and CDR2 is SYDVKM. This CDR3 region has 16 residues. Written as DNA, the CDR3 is TGTGCCAGCACCGCCCCGACAGGGCACATGGCTGATGGCTACACCTTC. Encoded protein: CASTAPTGHMADGYTF.

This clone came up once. The CDR3 nucleotides read TGTGCCAGCAGCTTAGTAGCAGGGCTTAACACAGATACGCAGTATTTT. This gives the protein CASSLVAGLNTDTQYF. V and J are TRBV7-8 and TRBJ2-3, with D tentatively TRBD1 (5 bases). Trimming cost V 1 base and J 2 bases, with 13 bases left between them. This CDR3 has 16 amino acids. Germline lookup yields CDR1 SGHVS and CDR2 FQNEAQ. The whole variable domain, filled in from reference TRBV7-8 and TRBJ2-3, reads GAGVSQSPRYKVAKRGQDVALRCDPISGHVSLFWYQQALGQGPEFLTYFQNEAQLDKSGLPSDRFFAERPEGSVSTLKIQRTQQEDSAVYLCASSLVAGLNTDTQYFGPGTRLTVL.